This T cell receptor (beta chain) is drawn from a study of T cell changes during pregnancy in multiple sclerosis. Some clones are missing from TCRdb's copy, which holds only in-frame ones; the method was immunoSEQ multiplex PCR. The sample contains about 44,000 clones, roughly 92% of which appear only once. This CDR3 spans 14 amino acids. Germline values: CDR1 MNHEY, CDR2 SMNVEV (reference sequence). The origin of this receptor is a female donor with multiple sclerosis, enrolled in a pregnancy study. V and J are TRBV27 and TRBJ2-5, with TRBD2 identical over 10 bases. With the DNA end fitting TRBJ2-7 better, the J assignment may be wrong. This sample comprised CD4+ T cells from peripheral blood mononuclear cells, obtained in the first trimester of pregnancy. CDR3 in DNA: TGTGCCAGTCAAGGACTAGCGGATTCCTACGAGCAGTACTTC. Its protein is CASQGLADSYEQYF.